The rows below give T cell receptor beta chains drawn from one sample of a study of blood T cell repertoires in COVID-19. Here immunoSEQ multiplex PCR was the method, and the copy in TCRdb shows in-frame clones only, minus some. This sample has fewer than 250,000 clones, with approximately 86% found just once. The sample was peripheral blood. Receptor source: a man between 60 and 75 years old with acute or convalescent COVID-19. Both conserved end residues are part of each CDR3. The D gene is left open where the match is weak. The size of a clone is reported for some rows only, either as once, few or many, or as a class for expanded clones.

d_gene: TRBD1; j_gene: TRBJ1-4; abundance: NA; v_gene: TRBV10-3; CDR3nt: TGTGCCATCAGTGAAGGGGACAGGGGGCGGGCTAATGAAAAACTGTTTTTT; CDR3aa: CAISEGDRGRANEKLFF
d_gene: TRBD1; j_gene: TRBJ1-6; abundance: few; v_gene: TRBV20-1; CDR3nt: TGCAGTGCTAGTGGATTAAACAGGGGAAATTCACCCCTCCACTTT; CDR3aa: CSASGLNRGNSPLHF
d_gene: NA; j_gene: TRBJ1-2; abundance: NA; v_gene: TRBV29-1; CDR3nt: TGCAGCGTTGCCCAAACAGGGAACTATGGCTACACCTTC; CDR3aa: CSVAQTGNYGYTF
d_gene: NA; j_gene: TRBJ2-3; abundance: NA; v_gene: TRBV20-1; CDR3nt: TGCAGTCCCCAGTCGGGTACGCAGTATTTT; CDR3aa: CSPQSGTQYF
d_gene: NA; j_gene: TRBJ2-7; abundance: NA; v_gene: TRBV9; CDR3nt: TGTGCCAGCAGCGAGGACGATCGGGGGTCCCCCTACGAGCAGTACTTC; CDR3aa: CASSEDDRGSPYEQYF
d_gene: NA; j_gene: TRBJ1-6; abundance: few; v_gene: TRBV28; CDR3nt: TGTGCCAGCACCACCCCGGGGGCGGGGGGATATAATTCACCCCTCCACTTT; CDR3aa: CASTTPGAGGYNSPLHF
d_gene: TRBD1; j_gene: TRBJ1-2; abundance: NA; v_gene: TRBV29-1; CDR3nt: TGCAGCGCCCCTCTGGCCGGGACAGGGGGCTATGGCTACACCTTC; CDR3aa: CSAPLAGTGGYGYTF
d_gene: NA; j_gene: TRBJ2-5; abundance: NA; v_gene: TRBV19; CDR3nt: TGTGCCAGTACCCTGGGAGCCGGGACTGGAGAGACCCAGTACTTC; CDR3aa: CASTLGAGTGETQYF
d_gene: TRBD2; j_gene: TRBJ2-3; abundance: NA; v_gene: TRBV25-1; CDR3nt: TGTGCCAGCAGTCTAGCGGTTAGCACAGATACGCAGTATTTT; CDR3aa: CASSLAVSTDTQYF
d_gene: TRBD1; j_gene: TRBJ1-2; abundance: NA; v_gene: TRBV29-1; CDR3nt: TGCAGCGTCAATAGACAGGGGATTCTTTATGGCTACACCTTC; CDR3aa: CSVNRQGILYGYTF
d_gene: NA; j_gene: TRBJ2-7; abundance: NA; v_gene: TRBV6-2/TRBV6-3; CDR3nt: TGTGCCAGCAGTTACTTCCTCGGGGGTCTCTCCTACGAGCAGTACTTC; CDR3aa: CASSYFLGGLSYEQYF
d_gene: TRBD2; j_gene: TRBJ2-5; abundance: NA; v_gene: TRBV4-1; CDR3nt: TGCGCCAGCAGCCAAAGTCCTAGCGGGGGAATAGAGACCCAGTACTTC; CDR3aa: CASSQSPSGGIETQYF
d_gene: NA; j_gene: TRBJ2-7; abundance: NA; v_gene: TRBV2; CDR3nt: TGTGCCAGCAGTGGCGGAAGGGGGAAGTACGAGCAGTACTTC; CDR3aa: CASSGGRGKYEQYF
d_gene: TRBD1; j_gene: TRBJ2-3; abundance: NA; v_gene: TRBV7-3; CDR3nt: TGTGCCAGCAGCTCGTCCCGGGACAGGGCCCCTACTAGCACAGATACGCAGTATTTT; CDR3aa: CASSSSRDRAPTSTDTQYF
d_gene: NA; j_gene: TRBJ2-3; abundance: NA; v_gene: TRBV28; CDR3nt: TGTGCCAGCAGTCCCGACAGGGATACGCAGTATTTT; CDR3aa: CASSPDRDTQYF
d_gene: NA; j_gene: TRBJ1-5; abundance: NA; v_gene: TRBV5-5; CDR3nt: TGTGCCAGCAGCTTGCGGCAGGTCGGCAATCAGCCCCAGCATTTT; CDR3aa: CASSLRQVGNQPQHF
d_gene: NA; j_gene: TRBJ1-6; abundance: few; v_gene: TRBV2; CDR3nt: TGTGCCAGCAGCACAGGGTATAGTTCACCCCTCCACTTT; CDR3aa: CASSTGYSSPLHF
d_gene: TRBD1; j_gene: TRBJ1-3; abundance: NA; v_gene: TRBV5-1; CDR3nt: TGCGCCAGCAGCAAGGACAGGGGAATCTCTGGAAACACCATATATTTT; CDR3aa: CASSKDRGISGNTIYF
d_gene: NA; j_gene: TRBJ1-6; abundance: NA; v_gene: TRBV19; CDR3nt: TGTGCCAGTAGGAGCAGGGCCAATTCACCCCTCCACTTT; CDR3aa: CASRSRANSPLHF
d_gene: NA; j_gene: TRBJ2-3; abundance: NA; v_gene: TRBV4-2; CDR3nt: TGTGCCAGCAGCCAGGGCGGGGATTTAGAGGCAGATACGCAGTATTTT; CDR3aa: CASSQGGDLEADTQYF
d_gene: TRBD1; j_gene: TRBJ2-1; abundance: NA; v_gene: TRBV6-5; CDR3nt: TGTGCCAGCAGTTGGACAGGGGGCTATGAGCAGTTCTTC; CDR3aa: CASSWTGGYEQFF
d_gene: NA; j_gene: TRBJ2-3; abundance: NA; v_gene: TRBV11-2; CDR3nt: TGTGCCAGCAGCTCAGTTCAGAGGAGCACAGATACGCAGTATTTT; CDR3aa: CASSSVQRSTDTQYF
d_gene: TRBD2; j_gene: TRBJ2-1; abundance: NA; v_gene: TRBV7-2; CDR3nt: TGTGCCAGCAGAGCGGGGCCGAGCTCCTACAATGAGCAGTTCTTC; CDR3aa: CASRAGPSSYNEQFF
d_gene: NA; j_gene: TRBJ2-7; abundance: NA; v_gene: TRBV3-1/TRBV3-2; CDR3nt: TGTGCCAGCAGCCAGGGGGGGGGCCCTTACGAGCAGTACTTC; CDR3aa: CASSQGGGPYEQYF